Listed below are T cell receptor beta chains from one sample, sequenced in a study of glioma-infiltrating T cells. Each CDR3 protein is one row after TCRdb ran MiXCR on the multiplex PCR reads. The sample has 160,000 or so distinct CDR3 sequences, under 55% seen once. The sequencing input was glioma tissue, nonneoplastic brain tissue, or PBMCs (not recorded which). These receptors came from a human donor with low-grade glioma or glioblastoma, undergoing nonglioma brain surgery, or in good health (not recorded which). Each CDR3 is given with its conserved first and last residue. D genes are given only for firm matches. Part of the rows lack a size; the others show once, few, many or a class for expanded clones.

TRBV15	.	TRBJ2-7	many	TGTGCCACCAGCAGAGATGTTACACCGAACCACTACGAGCAGTACTTC	CATSRDVTPNHYEQYF
TRBV4-1	.	TRBJ2-3	few	TGCGCCAGCAGCCAAGAGTTTGTAAGCACAGATACGCAGTATTTT	CASSQEFVSTDTQYF
TRBV28	.	TRBJ2-7	many	TGTGCCAGCAGTTCCTCGGAACAGCCGCGGGGCGAGCAGTACTTC	CASSSSEQPRGEQYF
TRBV10-3	TRBD2	TRBJ2-2	.	TGTGACATCAGCCGACTAGCGGGAGAGGCCGGGGAGCTGTTTTTT	CDISRLAGEAGELFF
TRBV7-2	.	TRBJ2-3	many	TGTGCCAGCAGCTTACAAAGCACAGATACGCAGTATTTT	CASSLQSTDTQYF
TRBV27	TRBD2	TRBJ2-5	many	TGTGCCAGCAGTTTTATGATGGGGGGGGGAGAGACCCAGTACTTC	CASSFMMGGGETQYF
TRBV28	.	TRBJ1-1	many	TGTGCCAGCAGTCACAGGCTCGACACTGAAGCTTTCTTT	CASSHRLDTEAFF
TRBV29-1	.	TRBJ1-2	many	TGCAGCGTTGAAGAACAAGGCTATGGCTACACCTTC	CSVEEQGYGYTF
TRBV5-4	.	TRBJ2-7	.	TGTGCCAGCAGCTTGCAGCCAGGGCCCACCTACGAGCAGTACTTC	CASSLQPGPTYEQYF
TRBV28	.	TRBJ2-7	many	TGTGCCAGCAGTGTTCCCTACGAGCAGTACTTC	CASSVPYEQYF
TRBV3-1	.	TRBJ2-6	.	TGTGCCAGCAGCCAAGAGGTTGGACCTGGGGCCAACGTCCTGACTTTC	CASSQEVGPGANVLTF
TRBV6-1	TRBD1	TRBJ1-1	many	TGTGCCAGCAACTACGCAGGGGGTTCGGCTGAAGCTTTCTTT	CASNYAGGSAEAFF
TRBV7-9	.	TRBJ2-7	few	TGTGCCAGCAGCTCAAACTCGGGACGGTTAACCTACGAGCAGTACTTC	CASSSNSGRLTYEQYF
TRBV20-1	.	TRBJ2-1	.	TGCAGTGCTAGAGAATGGTCTGGAAGCTCCTATGAGCAGTTCTTC	CSAREWSGSSYEQFF
TRBV20-1	.	TRBJ2-1	many	TGCAGTGCGGAATTGAATGAGCAGTTCTTC	CSAELNEQFF
TRBV20-1	.	TRBJ1-2	many	TGCAGTGCCCCGGACAGTCGATATGGCTACACCTTC	CSAPDSRYGYTF
TRBV28	.	TRBJ1-1	.	TGTGCCAGCATCCCCCGTACAGGGTCGGGTGAAGCTTTCTTT	CASIPRTGSGEAFF
TRBV27	.	TRBJ2-3	medium-sized	TGTGCCAGCAGCCCCTCCCCAGATACGCAGTATTTT	CASSPSPDTQYF
TRBV3-1	.	TRBJ1-1	few	TGTGCCAGCAGCCAAATGGTAACACCGACTGAAGCTTTCTTT	CASSQMVTPTEAFF
TRBV20-1	.	TRBJ2-7	many	TGCAGTCCCGTGGCGAACGAGCAGTACTTC	CSPVANEQYF
TRBV3-1	.	TRBJ1-1	.	TGTGCCAGCAGCCCCGGTGGGGGGGGTGGAGGGGCTGAAGCTTTCTTT	CASSPGGGGGGAEAFF